This T cell receptor beta chain was documented in a study of blood T cell repertoires in COVID-19. About the research overall: Samples of COVID-19 (acute and convalescent) were obtained from the United States, Italy and Spain. T cells, B-cell-depleted T cells, or PBMCs supplied cDNA or gDNA.

The trim removed 4 bases at V and 0 bases at J, leaving 4 bases unmatched. The CDR3 covers 17 residues. The germline CDR1 and CDR2 sequences are SGHTA and FQGNSA. Original data processing: Estimated nucleated cell counts came from reference gene primer amplification. Assay: immunoSEQ multiplex PCR; the TCRdb copy retains only in-frame clones and omits some. That table is the source of V, J and clone size, and D and trimming were worked out from the DNA. The table shows 90,000 to 120,000 clones, with roughly 80% occurring only once. Sequencing used peripheral blood. The receptor was derived from a human donor in a cohort sampled during active COVID-19. The rearrangement uses TRBV7-2 and TRBJ2-1, with 12 positions matching TRBD2. The CDR3 is CASSSQGLAGSYNEQFF. The CDR3 DNA reads as TGTGCCAGCAGCTCACAGGGACTAGCGGGCTCCTACAATGAGCAGTTCTTC.